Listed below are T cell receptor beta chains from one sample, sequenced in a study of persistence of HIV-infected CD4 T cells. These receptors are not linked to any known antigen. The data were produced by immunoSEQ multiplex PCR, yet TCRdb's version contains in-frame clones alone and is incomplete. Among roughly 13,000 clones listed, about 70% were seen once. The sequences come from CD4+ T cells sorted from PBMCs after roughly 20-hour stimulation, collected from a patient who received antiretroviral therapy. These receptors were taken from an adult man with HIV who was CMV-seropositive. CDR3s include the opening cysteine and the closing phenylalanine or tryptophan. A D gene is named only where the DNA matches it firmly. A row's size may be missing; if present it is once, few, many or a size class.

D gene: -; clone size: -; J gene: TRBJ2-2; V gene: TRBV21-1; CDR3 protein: CASSLGGKNTGELFF; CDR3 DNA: TGTGCCAGTAGCTTGGGAGGGAAAAACACCGGGGAGCTGTTTTTT
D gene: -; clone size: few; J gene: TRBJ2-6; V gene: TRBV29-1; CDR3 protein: CSVVTGANVLTF; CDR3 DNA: TGCAGCGTTGTAACCGGGGCCAACGTCCTGACTTTC
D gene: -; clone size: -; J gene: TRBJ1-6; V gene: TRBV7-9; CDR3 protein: CASSLPRYNSPLHF; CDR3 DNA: TGTGCCAGCAGCTTACCCCGCTATAATTCACCCCTCCACTTT
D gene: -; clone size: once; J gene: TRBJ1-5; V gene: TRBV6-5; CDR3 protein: CASNARGSGQPQHF; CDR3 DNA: TGTGCCAGCAACGCTAGGGGTTCGGGTCAGCCCCAGCATTTT
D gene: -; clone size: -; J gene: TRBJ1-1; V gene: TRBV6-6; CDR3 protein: CASSYYEAAFF; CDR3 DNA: TGTGCCAGCAGTTACTACGAAGCAGCTTTCTTT
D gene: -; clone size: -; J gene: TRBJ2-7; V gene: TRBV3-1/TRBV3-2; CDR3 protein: CASSQYRDGSYEQYF; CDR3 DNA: TGTGCCAGCAGCCAATACCGGGACGGGTCCTACGAGCAGTACTTC
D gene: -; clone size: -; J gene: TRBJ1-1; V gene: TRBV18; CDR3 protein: CASSSQGNTEAFF; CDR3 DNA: TGTGCCAGCTCATCACAGGGGAACACTGAAGCTTTCTTT
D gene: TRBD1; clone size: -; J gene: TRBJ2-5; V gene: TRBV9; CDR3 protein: CASSVGTGTGETQYF; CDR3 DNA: TGTGCCAGCAGCGTAGGCACCGGGACAGGAGAGACCCAGTACTTC
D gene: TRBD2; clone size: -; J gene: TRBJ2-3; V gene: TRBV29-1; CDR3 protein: CSVETSGSNTQYF; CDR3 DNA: TGCAGCGTTGAAACTAGCGGGAGCAATACGCAGTATTTT
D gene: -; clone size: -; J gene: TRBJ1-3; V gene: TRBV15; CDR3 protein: CATSRDQSSGNTIYF; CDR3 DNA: TGTGCCACCAGCAGAGATCAAAGCTCTGGAAACACCATATATTTT
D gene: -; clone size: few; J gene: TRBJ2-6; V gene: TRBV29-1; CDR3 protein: CSVMPGTGANVLTF; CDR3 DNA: TGCAGCGTTATGCCAGGGACTGGGGCCAACGTCCTGACTTTC
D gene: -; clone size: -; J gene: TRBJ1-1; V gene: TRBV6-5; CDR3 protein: CASSYWAGQGEAFF; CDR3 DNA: TGTGCCAGCAGTTACTGGGCGGGCCAGGGTGAAGCTTTCTTT
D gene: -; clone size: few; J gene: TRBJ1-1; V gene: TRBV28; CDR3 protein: CASSLGIAVQGQLEAFF; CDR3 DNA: TGTGCCAGCAGTTTAGGGATAGCGGTGCAGGGTCAACTGGAAGCTTTCTTT
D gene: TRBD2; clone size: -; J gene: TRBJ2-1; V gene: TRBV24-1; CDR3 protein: CATAGLATNEQFF; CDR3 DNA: TGTGCCACCGCGGGACTAGCGACCAATGAGCAGTTCTTC
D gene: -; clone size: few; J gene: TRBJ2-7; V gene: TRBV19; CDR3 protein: CASGGGKYEQYF; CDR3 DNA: TGTGCCAGTGGTGGGGGTAAATACGAGCAGTACTTC
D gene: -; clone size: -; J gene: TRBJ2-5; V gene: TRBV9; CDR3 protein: CASSVARGETQYF; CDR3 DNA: TGTGCCAGCAGCGTGGCCAGGGGAGAGACCCAGTACTTC
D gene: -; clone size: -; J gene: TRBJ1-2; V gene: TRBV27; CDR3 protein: CASSPQGGFNYGYTF; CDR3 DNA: TGTGCCAGCAGTCCCCAAGGAGGGTTTAACTATGGCTACACCTTC
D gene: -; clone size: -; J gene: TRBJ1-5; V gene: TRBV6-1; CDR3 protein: CASSELVQPQHF; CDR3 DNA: TGTGCCAGCAGTGAATTAGTTCAGCCCCAGCATTTT
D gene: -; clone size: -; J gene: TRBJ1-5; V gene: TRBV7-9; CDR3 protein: CASRSGEGQPQHF; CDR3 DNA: TGTGCCAGCAGATCTGGGGAGGGTCAGCCCCAGCATTTT
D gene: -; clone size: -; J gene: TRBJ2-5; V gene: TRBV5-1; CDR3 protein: CASSLDHLRYF; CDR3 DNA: TGCGCCAGCAGCCTGGATCATCTGAGGTACTTC
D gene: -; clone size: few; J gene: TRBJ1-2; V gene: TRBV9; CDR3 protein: CASSVGPSREYGYTF; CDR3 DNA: TGTGCCAGCAGCGTAGGACCCTCCAGGGAATATGGCTACACCTTC
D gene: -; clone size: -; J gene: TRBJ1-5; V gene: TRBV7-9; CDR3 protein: CASSPQGNQPQHF; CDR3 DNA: TGTGCCAGCAGCCCCCAGGGTAATCAGCCCCAGCATTTT
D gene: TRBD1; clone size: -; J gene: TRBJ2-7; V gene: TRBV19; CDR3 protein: CASSPRTGNYEQYF; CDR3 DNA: TGTGCCAGTAGCCCCCGGACAGGGAACTACGAGCAGTACTTC
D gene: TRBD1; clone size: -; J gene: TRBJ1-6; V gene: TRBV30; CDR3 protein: CAWRDRDRGPNSPLHF; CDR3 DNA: TGTGCCTGGAGGGACCGGGACAGGGGCCCTAATTCACCCCTCCACTTT
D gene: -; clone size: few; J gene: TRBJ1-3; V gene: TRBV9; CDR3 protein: CASSVWQNPISGNTIYF; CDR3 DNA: TGTGCCAGCAGCGTATGGCAGAACCCGATCTCTGGAAACACCATATATTTT
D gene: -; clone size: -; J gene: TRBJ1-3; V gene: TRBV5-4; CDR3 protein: CASSQGRHSGNTIYF; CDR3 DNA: TGTGCCAGCAGCCAGGGACGCCACTCTGGAAACACCATATATTTT
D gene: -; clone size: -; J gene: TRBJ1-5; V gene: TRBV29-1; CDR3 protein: CSVGWQNQPQHF; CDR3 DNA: TGCAGCGTTGGGTGGCAGAATCAGCCCCAGCATTTT
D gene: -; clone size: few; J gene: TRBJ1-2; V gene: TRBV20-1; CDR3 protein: CSGRGYGGYTF; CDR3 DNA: TGCAGTGGTCGAGGGTATGGAGGCTACACCTTC
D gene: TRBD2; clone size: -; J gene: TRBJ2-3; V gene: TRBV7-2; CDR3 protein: CASSPRREGDTQYF; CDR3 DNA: TGTGCCAGCAGCCCCCGGCGGGAGGGGGATACGCAGTATTTT
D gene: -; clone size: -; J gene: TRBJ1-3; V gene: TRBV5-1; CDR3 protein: CASSGAGSSYSGNTIYF; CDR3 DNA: TGCGCCAGCAGCGGCGCAGGGTCCTCTTACTCTGGAAACACCATATATTTT
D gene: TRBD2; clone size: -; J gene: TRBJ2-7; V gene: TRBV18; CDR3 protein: CASSPLREGRGEQYF; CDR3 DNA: TGTGCCAGCTCACCATTGCGGGAGGGCCGAGGCGAGCAGTACTTC
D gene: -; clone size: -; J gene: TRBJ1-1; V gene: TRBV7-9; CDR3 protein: CASSHGGGLSRTEAFF; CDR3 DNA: TGTGCCAGCAGCCATGGAGGGGGTCTATCGAGGACTGAAGCTTTCTTT
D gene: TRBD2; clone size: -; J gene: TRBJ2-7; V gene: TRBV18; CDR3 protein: CASSVAGASYEQYF; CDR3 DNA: TGTGCCAGCTCAGTAGCGGGTGCTTCCTACGAGCAGTACTTC
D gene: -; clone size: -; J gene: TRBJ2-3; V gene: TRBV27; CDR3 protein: CASSPPRGGGGLTDTQYF; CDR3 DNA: TGTGCCAGCAGTCCTCCCCGCGGGGGCGGGGGCCTCACAGATACGCAGTATTTT
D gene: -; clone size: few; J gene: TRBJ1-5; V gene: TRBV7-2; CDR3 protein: CASSLEGRRDQPQHF; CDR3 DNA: TGTGCCAGCAGCTTAGAGGGAAGGCGGGATCAGCCCCAGCATTTT
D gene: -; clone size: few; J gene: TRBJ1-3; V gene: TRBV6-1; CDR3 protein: CASSEAWGARRSGNTIYF; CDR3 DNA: TGTGCCAGCAGTGAAGCATGGGGAGCAAGACGCTCTGGAAACACCATATATTTT
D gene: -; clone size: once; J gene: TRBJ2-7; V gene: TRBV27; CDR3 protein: CASSLVGGPYEQYF; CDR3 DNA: TGTGCCAGCAGTTTAGTTGGGGGACCCTACGAGCAGTACTTC
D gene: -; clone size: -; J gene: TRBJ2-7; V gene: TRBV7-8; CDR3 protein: CASSRDSTYEQYF; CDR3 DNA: TGTGCCAGCAGCCGTGACAGTACCTACGAGCAGTACTTC
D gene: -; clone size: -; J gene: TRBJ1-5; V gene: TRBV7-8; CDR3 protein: CASSSREGNQPQHF; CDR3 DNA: TGTGCCAGCAGCTCACGAGAGGGGAATCAGCCCCAGCATTTT
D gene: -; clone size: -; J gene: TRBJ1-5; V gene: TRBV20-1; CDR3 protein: CSASPWGQPQHF; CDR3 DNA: TGCAGTGCTAGTCCGTGGGGGCAGCCCCAGCATTTT
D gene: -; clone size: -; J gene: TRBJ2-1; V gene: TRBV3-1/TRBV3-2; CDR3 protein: CASSRGYNEQFF; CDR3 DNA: TGTGCCAGCAGCAGGGGGTATAATGAGCAGTTCTTC
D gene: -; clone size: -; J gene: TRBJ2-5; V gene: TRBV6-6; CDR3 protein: CASSVSIQETQYF; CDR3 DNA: TGTGCCAGCAGTGTAAGCATACAAGAGACCCAGTACTTC
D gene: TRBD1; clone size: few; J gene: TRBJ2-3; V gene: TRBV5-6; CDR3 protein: CASSLEDRATDTQYF; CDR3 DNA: TGTGCCAGCAGCTTGGAGGACAGGGCCACAGATACGCAGTATTTT
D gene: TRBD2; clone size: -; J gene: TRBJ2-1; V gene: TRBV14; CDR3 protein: CASSRIRGLAGRSSYNEQFF; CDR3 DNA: TGTGCCAGCAGCCGAATAAGAGGACTAGCGGGGAGGAGCTCCTACAATGAGCAGTTCTTC
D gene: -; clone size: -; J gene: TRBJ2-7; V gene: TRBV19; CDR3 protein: CASSIGDKDEQYF; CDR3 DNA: TGTGCCAGTAGTATTGGGGACAAAGACGAGCAGTACTTC
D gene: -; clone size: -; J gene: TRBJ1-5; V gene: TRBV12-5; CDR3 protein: CASGFDSQPQHF; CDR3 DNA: TGTGCTAGTGGTTTCGACAGTCAGCCCCAGCATTTT
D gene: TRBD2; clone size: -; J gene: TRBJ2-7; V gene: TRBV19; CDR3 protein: CASSSPGLAAYEQYF; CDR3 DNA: TGTGCCAGTAGTAGCCCGGGACTAGCCGCCTACGAGCAGTACTTC
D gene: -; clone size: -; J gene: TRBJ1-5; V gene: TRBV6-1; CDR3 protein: CASTQSDQPQHF; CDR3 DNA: TGTGCCAGCACCCAGTCAGATCAGCCCCAGCATTTT
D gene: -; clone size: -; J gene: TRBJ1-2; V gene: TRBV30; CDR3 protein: CAWSVRGGIGYTF; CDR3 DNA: TGTGCCTGGAGTGTAAGGGGAGGGATTGGCTACACCTTC
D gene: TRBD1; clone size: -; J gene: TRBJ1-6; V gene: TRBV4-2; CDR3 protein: CASSQDRTGGNSPLHF; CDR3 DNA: TGTGCCAGCAGCCAAGACCGGACAGGGGGTAATTCACCCCTCCACTTT
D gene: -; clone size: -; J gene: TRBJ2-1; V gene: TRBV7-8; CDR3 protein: CASSLGSGVGYNEQFF; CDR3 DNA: TGTGCCAGCAGCTTAGGATCGGGAGTGGGTTACAATGAGCAGTTCTTC
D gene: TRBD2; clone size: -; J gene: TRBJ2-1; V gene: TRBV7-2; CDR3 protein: CASSSWTSFGFGYNEQFF; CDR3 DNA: TGTGCCAGCAGCTCCTGGACTAGCTTCGGGTTTGGCTACAATGAGCAGTTCTTC
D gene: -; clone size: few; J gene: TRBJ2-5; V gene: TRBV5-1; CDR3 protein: CASSLEGRGETQYF; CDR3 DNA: TGCGCCAGCAGCTTGGAAGGGCGGGGAGAGACCCAGTACTTC
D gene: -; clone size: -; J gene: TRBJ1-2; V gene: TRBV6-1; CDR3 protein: CASSEVRAGYTF; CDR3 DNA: TGTGCCAGCAGTGAGGTCAGGGCAGGCTACACCTTC